This TCR beta chain was identified in a study of blood T cells in healthy people across ages. Study observations and caveats: Roughly linearly, TCR beta diversity per million T cells fell as age increased.

A sample-barcoded 5' primer and a J-beta primer mix were used in a second PCR of about 7 to 12 cycles. TCRdb reanalysed the 5' RACE reads using MiXCR and keeps one entry per CDR3 protein. The table has roughly 730,000 distinct CDR3 sequences, roughly three fifths seen once. In its sample, this clonotype was seen a few times. Its antigen remains unknown. CDR1 is SEHNR and CDR2 is FQNEAQ in the germline V gene (reference sequence). There are 19 residues in the CDR3. With 8 bases removed from V and 0 bases from J, the gap between germline ends came to 23 bases. The chain recombines TRBV7-9 with TRBJ2-6, with D tentatively TRBD1 or TRBD2 (6 bases each). This sequence originates from a man in his forties in good health. Sequencing input: blood. The chain's CDR3 is CASDNPGAGDLSGANVLTF. The CDR3 nucleotides read TGTGCCAGCGACAACCCGGGGGCAGGGGACCTCTCTGGGGCCAACGTCCTGACTTTC. The full variable domain, in which reference TRBV7-9 and TRBJ2-6 provide the parts outside the CDR3, is DTGVSQNPRHKITKRGQNVTFRCDPISEHNRLYWYRQTLGQGPEFLTYFQNEAQLEKSRLLSDRFSAERPKGSFSTLEIQRTEQGDSAMYLCASDNPGAGDLSGANVLTFGAGSRLTVL.